This T cell receptor beta chain came from a study of cytomegalovirus exposure and HLA in healthy donors. Points from the study as a whole: Presence/absence analyses assumed roughly uniform sequencing depth across donors. A classifier reportedly called cytomegalovirus status with high sensitivity and specificity.

The PCR contained 60 Vbeta and 13 Jbeta primers. Sequencing used immunoSEQ multiplex PCR; TCRdb keeps in-frame clones, though not all of them. The table has just over 200,000 clones, around 86% seen once. The CDR3 contains 16 residues. Trimming at V came to 0 bases and at J to 3 bases, leaving 1 base not matched to a gene. Germline V gene lookup returns CDR1 SGHNT and CDR2 YYREEE (reference sequence). About this clone itself: What it binds is not known.

The sequenced sample was PBMCs. The chain recombines TRBV5-4 with TRBJ2-1; 12 bases line up with TRBD2. The sequence derives from a woman aged 35 to 49 in good health and CMV-seronegative. Written as DNA, the CDR3 is TGTGCCAGCAGCTTGGGACTAGCGGGAGTCTACAATGAGCAGTTCTTC. Its translation is CASSLGLAGVYNEQFF.